The 18 T cell receptor beta chains below come from one sample, sequenced in a study of blood T cell repertoires in COVID-19. This table comes from immunoSEQ multiplex PCR, and its TCRdb copy is limited to in-frame clones, with some not included. The data show under 300,000 clones, roughly 88% seen once. The sample consisted of PBMCs or T cells enriched from blood (not recorded which). Every receptor here comes from a woman aged 40 to 50 with acute COVID-19.

The genes are TRBV29-1 and TRBJ1-2; 8 nucleotides align to TRBD1. Germline CDR1 and CDR2: SQVTM and ANQGSEA. This CDR3 is built from 14 residues. With 6 bases clipped from V and 6 bases from J, the junction kept 12 bases outside the gene matches. CDR3 in amino acids: CSVDGQGHEHGYTF. The CDR3 region has the DNA TGCAGCGTGGACGGACAGGGTCATGAGCATGGCTACACCTTC.

The chain combines TRBV11-2 with TRBJ2-1, with TRBD2 identical over 12 bases. The V gene end was trimmed by 6 bases and the J gene end by 7 bases; junction bases not matched to a gene: 10. Germline loops: CDR1 SGHAT, CDR2 FQNNGV. This CDR3 is 16 amino acids long. In nucleotides, the CDR3 is TGTGCCAGCAGTTTTAGACTAGCGGGAGTAGGAAATGAGCAGTTCTTC. The encoded protein is CASSFRLAGVGNEQFF.

The J gene is TRBJ2-7, the V gene TRBV19; 10 bases map to TRBD1. CDR1 LNHDA and CDR2 SQIVND come from the germline V gene (reference sequence). Unmatched junction bases numbered 6, after V lost 6 bases and J lost 4 bases. This CDR3 is 14 amino acids long. CDR3 protein: CASSPRTGGYEQYF. The CDR3 DNA sequence: TGTGCCAGTAGCCCCAGGACAGGGGGTTACGAGCAGTACTTC.

This clone was counted a single time. Here the CDR3 reads CASSLPGTAKETQYF. CDR3 bases: TGTGCCAGCAGCTTACCCGGGACAGCGAAAGAGACCCAGTACTTC. The chain carries TRBV7-6 and TRBJ2-5; 7 bases line up with TRBD1. The J segment lost 3 bases and the V segment lost 2 bases, leaving 6 bases of the junction unmatched. Germline lookup yields CDR1 SGHVS and CDR2 FNYEAQ. The CDR3 is made up of 15 amino acids.

The rearrangement joins TRBV9 to TRBJ2-3; possible D gene TRBD2, 5 bases. Per germline, CDR1 SGDLS and CDR2 YYNGEE. The CDR3 contains 15 residues. Trimming stripped 0 bases from V and 3 bases from J, with 11 bases between. This CDR3 is CASSVGTGGTDTQYF. The CDR3 DNA is TGTGCCAGCAGCGTAGGGACTGGCGGGACAGATACGCAGTATTTT.

This chain connects TRBV4-3 to TRBJ2-1; 10 nucleotides match TRBD2. In germline, CDR1 is LGHNA, CDR2 YSLEER. Trimming at V came to 0 bases and at J to 6 bases, leaving 5 bases not matched to a gene. The CDR3 spans 16 residues. The CDR3 region is CASSQDLAGEGNEQFF. In nucleotides, the CDR3 is TGCGCCAGCAGCCAAGACCTAGCGGGAGAGGGCAATGAGCAGTTCTTC.

The chain is built from TRBV5-4 and TRBJ1-3; 8 bases align to TRBD1. The CDR3 totals 16 residues. Germline CDR1 reads SGHNT; CDR2 reads YYREEE (reference sequence). The V gene end was trimmed by 0 bases and the J gene end by 5 bases; junction bases not matched to a gene: 7. CDR3 protein: CASSLGTGTTRNTIYF. In DNA form, the CDR3 reads TGTGCCAGCAGCTTGGGGACAGGGACTACAAGAAACACCATATATTTT. Supplemented by reference TRBV5-4 and TRBJ1-3, the full variable domain reads ETGVTQSPTHLIKTRGQQVTLRCSSQSGHNTVSWYQQALGQGPQFIFQYYREEENGRGNFPPRFSGLQFPNYSSELNVNALELDDSALYLCASSLGTGTTRNTIYFGEGSWLTVV.

The rearrangement joins TRBV28 to TRBJ2-7, with TRBD2 identical over 10 bases. V shed 5 bases and J 5 bases; nucleotides not matched to a gene: 12. Germline CDR1 and CDR2: MDHEN and SYDVKM. The CDR3 has 16 residues. The DNA for the CDR3 is TGTGCCAGCAGTCCGACAGCGGGAGGGCCCTACGACGAGCAGTACTTC. This sequence encodes CASSPTAGGPYDEQYF.

This sequence joins TRBV18 and TRBJ2-7; TRBD1 matches 9 bases. The V segment lost 3 bases and the J segment 1 base; nucleotides outside the gene matches: 4. Germline lookup yields CDR1 KGHSH and CDR2 LQKENI. This CDR3 has 15 residues. In DNA, the CDR3 is TGTGCCAGCTCACCGGGACAGGGAAAATCCTACGAGCAGTACTTC. Residues: CASSPGQGKSYEQYF.

This rearrangement joins TRBV19 to TRBJ1-2; maybe TRBD1 (6 bases). The germline V and J ends were trimmed by 5 bases and 4 bases, with 20 bases remaining between them. Germline V gene sequence: CDR1 LNHDA, CDR2 SQIVND (reference sequence). There are 16 residues in the CDR3. This CDR3 is CASSLLSGQGTYGYTF. CDR3 sequence (DNA): TGTGCCAGTAGTCTACTATCGGGGCAGGGGACCTATGGCTACACCTTC. The variable domain in full, with the rest retrieved from reference TRBV19 and TRBJ1-2, is DGGITQSPKYLFRKEGQNVTLSCEQNLNHDAMYWYRQDPGQGLRLIYYSQIVNDFQKGDIAEGYSVSREKKESFPLTVTSAQKNPTAFYLCASSLLSGQGTYGYTFGSGTRLTVV.

The V and J genes are TRBV3-1 (or the pseudogene TRBV3-2) and TRBJ2-7, with D tentatively TRBD1 (5 bases). Germline CDR1 and CDR2: LGHDT and YNNKEL (reference sequence). CDR3 size: 15 residues. The V and J ends lost 1 base and 0 bases respectively, with 10 bases between them. CDR3 sequence: CASSQGYRYSYEQYF. CDR3 coding DNA: TGTGCCAGCAGCCAAGGGTACAGGTACTCCTACGAGCAGTACTTC.

This rearrangement joins TRBV14 to TRBJ2-7, with TRBD2 matching over 13 bases. CDR1 SGHDN and CDR2 FVKESK come from the germline V gene. This CDR3 region has 16 residues. V dropped 1 base and J dropped 5; count of bases not matched to a gene: 5. CDR3 sequence reads: CASSQGLAGGLNEQYF. In nucleotides, the CDR3 is TGTGCCAGCAGCCAAGGACTAGCGGGGGGTCTCAACGAGCAGTACTTC.

The chain joins TRBV30 to TRBJ1-1, with TRBD1 matching over 7 bases. V gave up 4 bases and J gave up 10 bases; unmatched junction bases: 12. Germline assignment: CDR1 GTSNPN and CDR2 SVGIG (reference sequence). The CDR3 contains 13 residues. The CDR3 DNA sequence: TGTGCCTGGAAAGGGCAGGGGGGAGCGCGAGCTTTCTTT. It encodes CAWKGQGGARAFF.

The V call is TRBV15, the J call TRBJ2-3; perhaps TRBD2 as D (5 bases). The V gene lost 3 bases and the J gene lost 1 base, with 11 bases spanning the gap. This CDR3 is 15 amino acids long. CDR1 is LNHNV and CDR2 is YYDKDF in the germline V gene (reference sequence). Written as DNA, the CDR3 is TGTGCCACCAGCAGGTTCGGGATGGGCACAGATACGCAGTATTTT. Protein sequence: CATSRFGMGTDTQYF.

The gene calls are TRBV5-5 and TRBJ1-2; no clear D gene. The CDR3 covers 15 residues. Germline lookup yields CDR1 SGHKS and CDR2 YYEKEE (reference sequence). V lost 6 bases and J lost 0, with 15 bases in between. CDR3 sequence (DNA): TGTGCCAGCACCCATGGTGGCGGTGCTAACTATGGCTACACCTTC. It is translated as CASTHGGGANYGYTF.

The V call is TRBV24-1, the J call TRBJ2-1, with a possible D match to TRBD2 (6 bases). Trimming pared 4 bases from V and 8 bases from J, leaving 17 bases between. The CDR3 has 15 amino acids. The germline gives CDR1 KGHDR, CDR2 SFDVKD. This chain's CDR3 is CATSDPVGSIYEQFF. The CDR3 DNA reads as TGTGCCACCAGTGACCCGGTCGGGAGTATCTATGAGCAGTTCTTC.

V usage is TRBV6-5 and J usage is TRBJ1-4, with 7 bases matching TRBD1. The ends lost 4 bases at V and 5 bases at J; junction bases unmatched: 7. Germline lookup yields CDR1 MNHEY and CDR2 SVGAGI. CDR3 size: 15 residues. Here the CDR3 DNA reads TGTGCCAGCAGTTCGACCGCGACAGGGAATGAAAAACTGTTTTTT. Its protein product is CASSSTATGNEKLFF.

The chain carries TRBV25-1 and TRBJ2-3, with D tentatively TRBD1 (6 bases). CDR1 and CDR2 from the germline V gene are MGHDK and SYGVNS. V was trimmed by 3 bases and J by 0 bases, leaving 10 bases between them. The CDR3 consists of 15 residues. The CDR3 here is CASSDWTASTDTQYF. The CDR3 DNA reads TGTGCCAGCAGTGATTGGACAGCTAGCACAGATACGCAGTATTTT.